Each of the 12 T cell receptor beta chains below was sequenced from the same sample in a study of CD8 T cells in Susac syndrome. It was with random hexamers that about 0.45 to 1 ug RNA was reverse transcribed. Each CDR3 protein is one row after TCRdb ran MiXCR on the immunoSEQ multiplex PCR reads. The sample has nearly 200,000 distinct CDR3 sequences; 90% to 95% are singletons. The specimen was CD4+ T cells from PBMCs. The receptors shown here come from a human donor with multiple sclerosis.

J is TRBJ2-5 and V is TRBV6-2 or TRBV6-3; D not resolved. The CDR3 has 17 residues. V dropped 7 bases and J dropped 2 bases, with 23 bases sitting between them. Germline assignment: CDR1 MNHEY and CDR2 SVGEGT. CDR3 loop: CASNVGRSRLWQETQYF. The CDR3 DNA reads TGTGCCAGCAACGTGGGCCGGAGTCGCCTGTGGCAAGAGACCCAGTACTTC.

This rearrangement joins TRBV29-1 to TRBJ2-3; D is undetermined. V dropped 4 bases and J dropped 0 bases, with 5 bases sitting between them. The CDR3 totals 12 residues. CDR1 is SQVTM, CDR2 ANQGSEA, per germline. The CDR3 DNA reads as TGCAGCGTTGCAGGCAGCACAGATACGCAGTATTTT. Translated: CSVAGSTDTQYF.

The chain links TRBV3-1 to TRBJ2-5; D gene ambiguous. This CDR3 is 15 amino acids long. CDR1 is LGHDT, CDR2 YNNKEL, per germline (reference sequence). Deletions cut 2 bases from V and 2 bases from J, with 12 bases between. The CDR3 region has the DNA TGTGCCAGCAGCCAAAACACCCCCTTTCAAGAGACCCAGTACTTC. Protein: CASSQNTPFQETQYF.

The CDR3: CATRASGVLENYGYTF. The CDR3 DNA reads as TGTGCCACCAGAGCATCAGGAGTGCTGGAGAACTATGGCTACACCTTC. The chain couples TRBV15 to TRBJ1-2; D gene uncertain. Per germline, CDR1 LNHNV and CDR2 YYDKDF (reference sequence). The CDR3 is 16 residues long. Trimming shortened V by 6 bases and J by 2 bases, and 19 bases separated the two germline ends.

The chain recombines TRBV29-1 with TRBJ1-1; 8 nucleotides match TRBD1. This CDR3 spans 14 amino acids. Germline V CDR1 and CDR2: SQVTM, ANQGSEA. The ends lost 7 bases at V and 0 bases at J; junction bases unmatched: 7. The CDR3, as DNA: TGCAGCGCTCTCAGGGGGCCCATGAACACTGAAGCTTTCTTT. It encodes CSALRGPMNTEAFF.

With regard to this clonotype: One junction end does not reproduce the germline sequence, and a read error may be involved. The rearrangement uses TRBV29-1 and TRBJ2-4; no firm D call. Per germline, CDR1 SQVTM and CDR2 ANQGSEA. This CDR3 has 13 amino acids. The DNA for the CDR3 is TGCAGCGTTGAAGATGTCAGGCCGAATTACCAGGTCTTC. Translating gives CSVEDVRPNYQVF.

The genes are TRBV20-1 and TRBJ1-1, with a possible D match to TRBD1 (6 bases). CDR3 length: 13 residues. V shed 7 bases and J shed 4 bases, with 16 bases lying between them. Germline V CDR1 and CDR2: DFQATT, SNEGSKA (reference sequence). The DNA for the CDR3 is TGCAGTGTAGGGGGGAGATGGATCACTGAAGCTTTCTTT. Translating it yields CSVGGRWITEAFF.

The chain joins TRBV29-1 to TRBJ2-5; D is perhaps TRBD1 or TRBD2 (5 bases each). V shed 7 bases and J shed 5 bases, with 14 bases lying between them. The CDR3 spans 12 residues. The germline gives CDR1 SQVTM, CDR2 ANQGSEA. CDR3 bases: TGCAGCGCAGAGGGGTCTGGGGAGACCCAGTACTTC. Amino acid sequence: CSAEGSGETQYF.

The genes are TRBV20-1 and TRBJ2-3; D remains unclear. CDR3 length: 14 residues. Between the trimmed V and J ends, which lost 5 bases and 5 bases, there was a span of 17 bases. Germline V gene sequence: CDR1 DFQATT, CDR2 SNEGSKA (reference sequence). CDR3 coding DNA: TGCAGTGCTCCAATTGGCGAGCGTGGAGATACGCAGTATTTT. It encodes CSAPIGERGDTQYF.

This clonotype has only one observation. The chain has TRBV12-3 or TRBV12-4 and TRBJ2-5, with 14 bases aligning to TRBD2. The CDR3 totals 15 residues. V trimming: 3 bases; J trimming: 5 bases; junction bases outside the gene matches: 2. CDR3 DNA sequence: TGTGCCAGCAGTTTGGGGACTAGCGGGAGTGAGACCCAGTACTTC. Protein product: CASSLGTSGSETQYF.

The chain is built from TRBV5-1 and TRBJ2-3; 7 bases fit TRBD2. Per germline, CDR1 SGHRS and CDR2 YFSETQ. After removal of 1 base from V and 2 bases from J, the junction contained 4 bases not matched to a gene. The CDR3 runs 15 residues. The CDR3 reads CASSLTGGNTDTQYF. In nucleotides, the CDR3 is TGCGCCAGCAGCTTGACGGGAGGTAACACAGATACGCAGTATTTT.

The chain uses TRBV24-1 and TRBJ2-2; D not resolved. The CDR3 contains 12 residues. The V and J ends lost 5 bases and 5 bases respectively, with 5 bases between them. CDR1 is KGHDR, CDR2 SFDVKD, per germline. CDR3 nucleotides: TGTGCCACCAGTGGAAGGACCGGGGAGCTGTTTTTT. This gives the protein CATSGRTGELFF.